One sample yielded the 27 T cell receptor beta chains listed below, sequenced in a study of T cell responses to AZD1222 COVID-19 vaccine. Here immunoSEQ multiplex PCR was the method, and the copy in TCRdb shows in-frame clones only, minus some. The sample includes around 78,000 clones, 75% to 95% of them seen just once. Sequenced material: peripheral blood, taken on day 0 of MenACWY control vaccination. These TCRs come from an adult in good health.

This chain joins TRBV5-1 and TRBJ2-3; 7 bases agree with TRBD2. CDR1 SGHRS and CDR2 YFSETQ come from the germline V gene. V gave up 3 bases and J gave up 6 bases; unmatched junction bases: 10. The CDR3 has 15 residues. This CDR3 reads CASSSLAGRADTQYF. CDR3 coding DNA: TGCGCCAGCAGCTCCTTAGCGGGCAGGGCGGATACGCAGTATTTT.

The chain is built from TRBV7-6 and TRBJ1-1; the D is unclear. V was shortened by 5 bases and J by 3 bases, with 10 bases between the two germline ends. Looked up from germline, CDR1 is SGHVS and CDR2 is FNYEAQ. The CDR3 runs 13 residues. The CDR3 region has the DNA TGTGCCAGCAGCCTTCAAAGGGACACTGAAGCTTTCTTT. Translating gives CASSLQRDTEAFF.

This clone was seen a few times. J is TRBJ2-5 and V is TRBV30; D gene unclear. This CDR3 comprises 12 residues. Per germline, CDR1 GTSNPN and CDR2 SVGIG (reference sequence). Trimming took 1 base from V and 7 from J, leaving 10 bases between them. Here the CDR3 DNA reads TGTGCCTGGAGTGCTCCCCCTGGGACCCAGTACTTC. As protein: CAWSAPPGTQYF.

V and J are TRBV27 and TRBJ2-2, with 7 nucleotides matching TRBD1. CDR1 is MNHEY and CDR2 is SMNVEV in the germline V gene (reference sequence). Unmatched junction bases numbered 3, after V lost 4 bases and J lost 4 bases. The CDR3 length is 14 residues. DNA for the CDR3: TGTGCCAGCAGTTCACAGGGGACCACCGGGGAGCTGTTTTTT. It codes for CASSSQGTTGELFF.

The chain carries TRBV5-5 and TRBJ1-2, with D hard to call. The CDR3 is 16 residues long. V lost 4 bases, J lost 0 bases, and 16 bases lay in between. Germline V lookup: CDR1 SGHKS, CDR2 YYEKEE (reference sequence). The CDR3 DNA reads as TGTGCCAGCAGCGGGTCCCACGGTCCTTCTAACTATGGCTACACCTTC. Translation: CASSGSHGPSNYGYTF.

The chain links TRBV6-2 or TRBV6-3 to TRBJ1-1, with 9 bases that match TRBD1. The CDR3 sequence is 18 residues long. Germline V gives CDR1 MNHEY, CDR2 SVGEGT. The V and J ends lost 0 bases and 2 bases, in that order; junction bases with no gene match: 10. CDR3 in amino acids: CASSYSPHRGLLNTEAFF. DNA of the CDR3: TGTGCCAGCAGTTACTCGCCCCACAGGGGGCTACTCAACACTGAAGCTTTCTTT.

The rearrangement uses TRBV5-8 and TRBJ2-2, with D uncertain. In germline, CDR1 is SGHTS, CDR2 YDEGEE. V was cut by 7 bases and J by 3 bases, with 16 bases left in between. The CDR3 is made up of 15 amino acids. The CDR3 DNA reads as TGTGCCAGCGCCCTGGAAGTGAGATACACCGGGGAGCTGTTTTTT. Translation: CASALEVRYTGELFF.

This chain uses TRBV11-1 with TRBJ1-1, with unresolved D. Trimming removed 4 bases from V and 7 bases from J, with 19 bases in between. Germline V gene lookup returns CDR1 SGHAT and CDR2 FQDESV (reference sequence). The CDR3 totals 15 residues. In DNA, the CDR3 is TGTGCCAGCAGCTCATCGGACGGGGAGTACGGTGAAGCTTTCTTT. Translation: CASSSSDGEYGEAFF.

This clone was seen only once. This rearrangement joins TRBV18 to TRBJ1-4; D unresolved. This CDR3 region has 14 residues. The V gene's germline CDR1 is KGHSH and CDR2 LQKENI. Trimming removed 4 bases from V and 5 bases from J, with 11 bases in between. The DNA for the CDR3 is TGTGCCAGCTCACGGTCAAACTCGAATGAAAAACTGTTTTTT. It yields the protein CASSRSNSNEKLFF.

J is TRBJ2-1 and V is TRBV6-5; tentative D call: TRBD1 (5 bases). The CDR3 length is 15 residues. The germline V gene has CDR1 MNHEY and CDR2 SVGAGI. With 3 bases removed from V and 7 bases from J, the gap between germline ends came to 16 bases. The CDR3 region is CASSYRSNPGNEQFF. Written as DNA, the CDR3 is TGTGCCAGCAGTTATAGGTCGAACCCAGGGAATGAGCAGTTCTTC.

This chain connects TRBV7-2 to TRBJ2-3, with 7 bases that match TRBD1. Germline trimming cut 1 base from V and 2 bases from J; bases unmatched to any gene: 9. The CDR3 has 17 residues. CDR1 and CDR2 from the germline V gene are SGHTA and FQGNSA. The CDR3 here is CASSLELGTELTDTQYF. CDR3 bases: TGTGCCAGCAGCTTAGAGCTAGGGACAGAACTCACAGATACGCAGTATTTT.

J is TRBJ1-5 and V is TRBV5-1; D remains ambiguous. Germline CDR1 SGHRS, CDR2 YFSETQ. The CDR3 has 14 amino acids. V was cut by 9 bases and J by 0 bases, with 13 bases left in between. Written as DNA, the CDR3 is TGCGCCAACAAAAAATCTAATAGCAATCAGCCCCAGCATTTT. This translates into CANKKSNSNQPQHF.

The rearrangement joins TRBV10-2 to TRBJ1-5; D perhaps matches TRBD1 (6 bases). The length of the CDR3 is 15 residues. Germline loops: CDR1 WSHSY, CDR2 SAAADI. V lost 0 bases and J 7 bases, leaving 13 bases between the germline ends. The CDR3 region is CASSESGGAKQPQHF. Here the CDR3 DNA reads TGCGCCAGCAGTGAGTCGGGGGGCGCAAAACAGCCCCAGCATTTT.

The chain links TRBV27 to TRBJ1-5; 7 nucleotides agree with TRBD1. From germline, CDR1 is MNHEY and CDR2 SMNVEV (reference sequence). The CDR3 has 16 residues. The V and J ends lost 4 bases and 2 bases, in that order; junction bases with no gene match: 8. The CDR3 sequence: CASSSRQGGGNQPQHF. DNA for the CDR3: TGTGCCAGCAGTTCAAGGCAGGGGGGCGGCAATCAGCCCCAGCATTTT.

This chain connects TRBV6-5 to TRBJ1-6; no reliable D call. Germline values: CDR1 MNHEY, CDR2 SVGAGI. The ends were cut back, 7 bases at V and 7 bases at J, with 11 bases in the middle. The CDR3 is 13 amino acids. CDR3 nucleotides: TGTGCCAGCACGATGTCGGGGAATTCACCCCTCCACTTT. Protein: CASTMSGNSPLHF.

The J gene is TRBJ1-3, the V gene TRBV7-6; 7 bases align to TRBD1. In germline, CDR1 is SGHVS, CDR2 FNYEAQ. The CDR3 runs to 14 residues. J was trimmed by 4 bases and V by 4 bases; bases with no gene match: 4. The CDR3 loop reads CASSSPGQGNTIYF. The CDR3 nucleotides are TGTGCCAGCAGCTCACCGGGACAGGGAAACACCATATATTTT.

V usage is TRBV7-9 and J usage is TRBJ2-7, with TRBD2 as a possible D gene (7 bases). Germline CDR1 reads SEHNR; CDR2 reads FQNEAQ (reference sequence). There are 19 residues in the CDR3. The germline V and J ends were trimmed by 5 bases and 3 bases, with 29 bases remaining between them. CDR3 loop: CASSRGGGFPDSLHYEQYF. The CDR3 nucleotides are TGTGCCAGCAGCCGGGGAGGGGGGTTCCCCGACTCCTTGCACTACGAGCAGTACTTC.

The chain has TRBV5-1 and TRBJ2-7; D perhaps matches TRBD2 (5 bases). This CDR3 has 14 amino acids. Germline V gene data show CDR1 as SGHRS and CDR2 as YFSETQ. Trimming left V 3 bases short and J 2 bases short, with 12 bases between. The CDR3 loop is CASSWRLNTYEQYF. The CDR3 nucleotides are TGCGCCAGCAGCTGGAGACTAAACACCTACGAGCAGTACTTC. Looking up the rest from reference TRBV5-1 and TRBJ2-7 gives the full variable domain: KAGVTQTPRYLIKTRGQQVTLSCSPISGHRSVSWYQQTPGQGLQFLFEYFSETQRNKGNFPGRFSGRQFSNSRSEMNVSTLELGDSALYLCASSWRLNTYEQYFGPGTRLTVT.

CDR3 nucleotide sequence: TGTGCCAGCAACCCAGGTGGCACTAATGAAAAACTGTTTTTT. Translated, it gives CASNPGGTNEKLFF. The chain carries TRBV27 and TRBJ1-4; D ambiguous. The germline V gene encodes CDR1 MNHEY and CDR2 SMNVEV (reference sequence). This CDR3 comprises 14 residues. The V gene lost 7 bases and the J gene lost 2 bases, with 11 bases spanning the gap.

The chain is built from TRBV7-9 and TRBJ2-6; D possibly corresponds to TRBD1 (6 bases). Trimming removed 5 bases at V and 3 bases at J, with 20 bases between. The CDR3 consists of 18 residues. Per the germline V gene, CDR1 is SEHNR and CDR2 is FQNEAQ (reference sequence). The CDR3 nucleotides are TGTGCCAGCAGCGGGGGTTCACAGGGAAGCGTTGGGGCCAACGTCCTGACTTTC. It translates to CASSGGSQGSVGANVLTF.

This chain's CDR3 is CASSATTSGRAEEAYEQYF. The CDR3 DNA sequence: TGTGCCAGCAGCGCTACGACTAGCGGGAGGGCCGAGGAAGCCTACGAGCAGTACTTC. The rearrangement links TRBV3-1 (or the pseudogene TRBV3-2) to TRBJ2-7; 14 bases agree with TRBD2. The germline V gene has CDR1 LGHDT and CDR2 YNNKEL (reference sequence). V lost 5 bases, J lost 2 bases, and 14 bases stayed unmatched. The CDR3 consists of 19 residues.

This clone was seen a handful of times. The CDR3 DNA reads as TGTGCCAGCAGTTACTCGAAGTCCCCCCGGGGAGGGCGGCTTGGGCAGTTCTTC. Protein product: CASSYSKSPRGGRLGQFF. The genes are TRBV6-7 and TRBJ2-1; 7 positions match TRBD2. TRBV6-7 is placed among ORFs of uncertain function. The CDR3 runs to 18 residues. Trimming took 0 bases from V and 12 from J; bases not matched to a gene: 20.

The genes are TRBV7-9 and TRBJ1-2; D remains unclear. CDR3 size: 13 residues. Deletions cut 5 bases from V and 4 bases from J, with 11 bases between. Per the germline V gene, CDR1 is SEHNR and CDR2 is FQNEAQ (reference sequence). The CDR3 sequence: CASSHAGLYGYTF. In DNA form, the CDR3 reads TGTGCCAGCAGCCACGCCGGACTCTATGGCTACACCTTC.

This clone was seen just once. This rearrangement joins TRBV5-4 to TRBJ1-1, with D unclear. CDR3 length: 11 amino acids. Trimming removed 4 bases at V and 1 base at J, with 2 bases between. From germline, CDR1 is SGHNT and CDR2 YYREEE (reference sequence). The CDR3 bases are TGTGCCAGCAGCGAGAACACTGAAGCTTTCTTT. It codes for CASSENTEAFF.

The V call is TRBV7-9, the J call TRBJ2-3, with a possible D match to TRBD2 (5 bases). The V end lost 3 bases, the J end lost 6 bases, and 19 bases lay between the germline ends. In germline, CDR1 is SEHNR, CDR2 FQNEAQ (reference sequence). The CDR3 covers 16 residues. The CDR3 spells CASSFSPDPWRDTQYF. The CDR3 DNA sequence: TGTGCCAGCAGCTTTAGTCCGGACCCCTGGAGGGATACGCAGTATTTT.

The chain combines TRBV28 with TRBJ2-1, with 8 bases that match TRBD2. V shed 10 bases and J 0 bases; nucleotides not matched to a gene: 8. This CDR3 region has 15 residues. From germline, CDR1 is MDHEN and CDR2 SYDVKM. The CDR3 sequence: CAIAAGAFSYNEQFF. For the CDR3, the DNA is TGTGCCATCGCAGCGGGAGCCTTCTCCTACAATGAGCAGTTCTTC.

V and J are TRBV5-4 and TRBJ1-2; 9 bases match TRBD1. V shed 0 bases, J shed 6 bases, and the junction held 6 bases outside the gene matches. CDR3 size: 15 residues. Germline V lookup: CDR1 SGHNT, CDR2 YYREEE (reference sequence). CDR3 DNA: TGTGCCAGCAGCTTGGTAGGGGGACAGGGTAATGGCTACACCTTC. Protein product: CASSLVGGQGNGYTF.